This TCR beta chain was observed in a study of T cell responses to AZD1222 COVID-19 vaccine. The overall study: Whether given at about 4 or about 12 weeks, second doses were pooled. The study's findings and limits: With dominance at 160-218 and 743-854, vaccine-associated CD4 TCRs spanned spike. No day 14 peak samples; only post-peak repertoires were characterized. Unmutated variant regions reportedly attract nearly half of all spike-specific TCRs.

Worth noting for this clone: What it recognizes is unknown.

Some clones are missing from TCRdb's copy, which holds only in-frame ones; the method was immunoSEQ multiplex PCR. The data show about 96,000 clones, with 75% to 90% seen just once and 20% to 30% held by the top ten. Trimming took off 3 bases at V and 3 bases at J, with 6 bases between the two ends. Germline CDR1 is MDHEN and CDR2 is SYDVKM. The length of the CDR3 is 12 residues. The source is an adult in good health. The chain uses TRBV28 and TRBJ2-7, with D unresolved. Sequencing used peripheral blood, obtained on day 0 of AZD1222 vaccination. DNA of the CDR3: TGTGCCAGCAGTTTTGTTATCTACGAGCAGTACTTC. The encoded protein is CASSFVIYEQYF.